This T cell receptor beta chain was sequenced for a study of T cells in Graves' hyperthyroidism and ophthalmopathy (dated by TCRdb to the late 2010s). Some background on the complete study: Peripheral blood was collected at initial diagnosis, before any treatment. A discovery cohort of around 100 patients, approximately 44 with Graves' ophthalmopathy and more than 55 with stable Graves' hyperthyroidism, was used to find distinguishing TCR V-J signatures. Whether ophthalmopathy could be predicted prospectively was tested in an independent validation cohort made up of under 20 hyperthyroidism patients plus 17 patients who later progressed to ophthalmopathy. The 100 or so discovery patients were randomly split 7:3 into training and test sets. In about 6 Graves' hyperthyroidism patients, the study also compared T-cell repertoires from thyroid tissue with T-cell repertoires from blood. After blood sampling, hyperthyroidism patients were treated with methimazole at a starting dose of 30 mg daily, and ophthalmopathy patients were treated with high-dose intravenous methylprednisolone. The paper reports TCR Vbeta CDR3 sequencing of fewer than 150 peripheral blood samples: around 45 ophthalmopathy, approximately 74 hyperthyroidism and around 17 progressor patients.

Hyperthyroidism patients were aged 18 to 65 years and newly diagnosed, with disease duration of less than 2 months. Patients with uncontrolled infections, other autoimmune diseases, pregnancy or lactation were excluded. Clinical symptoms, serum thyroxine and TRAb, thyroid ultrasound, and orbital computed tomography formed the basis for the diagnoses. Blood from progressor patients was collected at the time of first diagnosis with hyperthyroidism, before any ophthalmopathy symptoms had appeared. PBMCs were separated from roughly 10 ml of fresh peripheral blood using Ficoll-Paque density gradient centrifugation. Progressor patients were first diagnosed with Graves' hyperthyroidism and then developed ophthalmopathy during follow-up. Total RNA was extracted with Trizol reagent, and quality was checked on an Agilent 2100 Bioanalyzer. The junction carries 12 bases between V and J, which are trimmed by 9 bases and 4 bases respectively. Sequences MNHNS (CDR1) and SASEGT (CDR2) are obtained from the germline V gene. The CDR3 runs 12 amino acids, cysteine and phenylalanine included. The entry retains the CDR3 DNA only, 36 bases that are in frame from base 1.

The TCR beta CDR3 regions were amplified from the RNA transcripts. The first round of RT-PCR for the TCR CDR3 was performed with the HTBI primer set and the Qiagen OneStep RT-PCR kit. A second multiplex PCR round built the libraries, followed by size selection and purification. The libraries were sequenced on an Illumina HiSeq2000 using paired-end 100 bp reads. Processing in the source paper ran as follows. SOAPnuke was used to process the raw data, with reads discarded if the reads contained adapters or uncalled bases, had a mean Phred below 15, or lacked an exact constant-primer or identifier match. High-quality paired reads were merged with COPE v1.2.5, and unique nucleotide sequences were defined as clonotypes. Clonotypes were aligned to IMGT TRBV, TRBD and TRBJ reference segments using MiTCR v1.1. Analysis was restricted to V-J combinations with a frequency above 0.0001, which covered 99.2% of repertoires. A TCS score was defined as the ratio of F50 (clonal expansion) to E x V (chaos), with BLOSUM62-based TCRdist applied between CDR3 peptides within each V-J. Welch's t-statistics and random forest reduced 500 to 650 V-J features to 13, which were used in a naive Bayes classifier (R e1071). TCRdb's own reprocessing of the public reads used fastp at Q25 and MiXCR and kept productive beta chains. Each record represents a unique CDR3 protein, reported with the most common genes and DNA among its rows. TCRdb's processing, not the authors', yielded these V and J calls. For this sample there are some 600,000 distinct CDR3 sequences; approximately 15% appear just once. 5% to 7% of the sample is in the top ten clones.

This clonotype occurred many times. What antigen it recognizes has not been identified. The record has no base qualities; no much larger clone is one base away. The paper's findings and limits, for the study overall: Sample size was not statistically predetermined, and investigators were not blinded to group allocation. In cross-validation, a model built on a 13 V-J signature told ophthalmopathy apart from stable hyperthyroidism with less than 90% sensitivity and around 83% specificity, and in testing the same model reached 80%/75%. Most expanded thyroid clonotypes (frequency above 0.001) were also found in blood, which suggests that blood repertoires may mirror thyroid immune responses. In validation, the model predicted progression to ophthalmopathy with around 71% sensitivity and around 72% specificity, a median of roughly seven months before onset.

The clonotype originates from a woman aged 25 to 39 with Graves' hyperthyroidism that later progressed to Graves' ophthalmopathy. The chain was built from TRBV6-1 and TRBJ1-1; there is no confident call for the D gene. The sequenced sample consisted of blood. The nucleotide sequence reads TGTGCCAGTCGACTTAGTGGCACTGAAGCTTTCTTT. The resulting protein is CASRLSGTEAFF.